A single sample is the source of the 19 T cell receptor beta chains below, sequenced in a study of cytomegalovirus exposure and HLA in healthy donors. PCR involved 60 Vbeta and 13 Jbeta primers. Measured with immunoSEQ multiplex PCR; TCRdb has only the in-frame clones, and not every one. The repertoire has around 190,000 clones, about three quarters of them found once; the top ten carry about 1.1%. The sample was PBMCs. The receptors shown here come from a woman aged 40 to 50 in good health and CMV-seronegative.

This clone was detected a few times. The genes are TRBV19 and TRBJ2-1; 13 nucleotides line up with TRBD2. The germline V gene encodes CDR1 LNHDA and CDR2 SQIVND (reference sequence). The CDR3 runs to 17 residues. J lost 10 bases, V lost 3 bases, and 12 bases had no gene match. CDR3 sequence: CASSIRGPGTSGKEQFF. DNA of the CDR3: TGTGCCAGTAGTATCAGGGGTCCCGGGACTAGCGGGAAGGAGCAGTTCTTC.

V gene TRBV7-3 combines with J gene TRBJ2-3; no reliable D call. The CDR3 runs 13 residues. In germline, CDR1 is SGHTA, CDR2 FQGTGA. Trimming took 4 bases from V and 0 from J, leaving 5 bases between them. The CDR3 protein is CASSSLSTDTQYF. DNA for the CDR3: TGTGCCAGCAGCTCATTGAGCACAGATACGCAGTATTTT.

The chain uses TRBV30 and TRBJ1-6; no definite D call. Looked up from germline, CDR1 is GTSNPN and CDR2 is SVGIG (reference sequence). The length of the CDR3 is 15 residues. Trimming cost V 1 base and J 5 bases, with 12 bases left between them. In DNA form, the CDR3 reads TGTGCCTGGAGTGGGGAGCTAAGGAATAATTCACCCCTCCACTTT. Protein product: CAWSGELRNNSPLHF.

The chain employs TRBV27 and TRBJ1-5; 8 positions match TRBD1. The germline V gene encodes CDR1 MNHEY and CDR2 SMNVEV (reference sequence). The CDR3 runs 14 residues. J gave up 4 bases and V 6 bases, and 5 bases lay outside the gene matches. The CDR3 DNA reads TGTGCCAGCAGCGGACAGGGACGGAATCAGCCCCAGCATTTT. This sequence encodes CASSGQGRNQPQHF.

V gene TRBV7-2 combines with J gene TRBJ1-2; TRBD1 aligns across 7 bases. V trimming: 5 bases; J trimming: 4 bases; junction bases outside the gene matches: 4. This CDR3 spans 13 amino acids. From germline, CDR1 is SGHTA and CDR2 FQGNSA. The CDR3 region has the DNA TGTGCCAGCAGCCCAGGGACAGCCTATGGCTACACCTTC. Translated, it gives CASSPGTAYGYTF.

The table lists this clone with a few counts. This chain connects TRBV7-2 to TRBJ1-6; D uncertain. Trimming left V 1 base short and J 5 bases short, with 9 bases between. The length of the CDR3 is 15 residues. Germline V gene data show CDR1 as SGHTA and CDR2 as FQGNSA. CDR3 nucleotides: TGTGCCAGCAGCTTAGAACAGACGAATAATTCACCCCTCCACTTT. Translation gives CASSLEQTNNSPLHF. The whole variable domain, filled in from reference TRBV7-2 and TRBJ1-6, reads GAGVSQSPSNKVTEKGKDVELRCDPISGHTALYWYRQSLGQGLEFLIYFQGNSAPDKSGLPSDRFSAERTGGSVSTLTIQRTQQEDSAVYLCASSLEQTNNSPLHFGNGTRLTVT.

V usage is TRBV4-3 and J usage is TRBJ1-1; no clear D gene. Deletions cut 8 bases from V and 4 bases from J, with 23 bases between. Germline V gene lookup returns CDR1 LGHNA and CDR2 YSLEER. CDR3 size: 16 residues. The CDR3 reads CASGESQGNLGTEAFF. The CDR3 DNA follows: TGCGCCAGCGGGGAGAGTCAAGGGAATCTCGGCACTGAAGCTTTCTTT.

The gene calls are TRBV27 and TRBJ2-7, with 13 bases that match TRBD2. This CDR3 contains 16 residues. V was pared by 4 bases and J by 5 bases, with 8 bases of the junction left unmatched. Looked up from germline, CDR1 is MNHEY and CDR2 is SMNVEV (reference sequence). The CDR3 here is CASSSFLGLAGDEQYF. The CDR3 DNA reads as TGTGCCAGCAGTTCCTTCTTAGGACTAGCGGGAGACGAGCAGTACTTC.

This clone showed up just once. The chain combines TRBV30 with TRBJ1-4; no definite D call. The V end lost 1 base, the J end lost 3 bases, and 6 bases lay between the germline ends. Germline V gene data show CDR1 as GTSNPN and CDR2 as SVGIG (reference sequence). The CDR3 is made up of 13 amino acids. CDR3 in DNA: TGTGCCTGGAGTGGGGCTTCTAATGAAAAACTGTTTTTT. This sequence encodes CAWSGASNEKLFF.

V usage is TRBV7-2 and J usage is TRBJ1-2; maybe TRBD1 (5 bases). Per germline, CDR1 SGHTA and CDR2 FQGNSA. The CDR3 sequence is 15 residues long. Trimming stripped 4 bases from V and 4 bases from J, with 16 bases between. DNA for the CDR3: TGTGCCAGCAGCTCACCTTCAGGGTCAGGCTATGGCTACACCTTC. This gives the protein CASSSPSGSGYGYTF.

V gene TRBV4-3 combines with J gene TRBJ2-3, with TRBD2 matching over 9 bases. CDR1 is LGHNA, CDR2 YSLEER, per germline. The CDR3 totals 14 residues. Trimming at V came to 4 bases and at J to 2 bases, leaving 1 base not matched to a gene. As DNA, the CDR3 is TGCGCCAGCAGCCCGGGACTAGCCACAGATACGCAGTATTTT. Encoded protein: CASSPGLATDTQYF.

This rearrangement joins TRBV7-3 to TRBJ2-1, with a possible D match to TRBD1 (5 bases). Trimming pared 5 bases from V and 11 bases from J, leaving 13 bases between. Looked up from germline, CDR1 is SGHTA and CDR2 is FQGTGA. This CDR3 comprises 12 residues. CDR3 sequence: CASSPNRQQQFF. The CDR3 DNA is TGTGCCAGCAGCCCGAACCGACAGCAGCAGTTCTTC.

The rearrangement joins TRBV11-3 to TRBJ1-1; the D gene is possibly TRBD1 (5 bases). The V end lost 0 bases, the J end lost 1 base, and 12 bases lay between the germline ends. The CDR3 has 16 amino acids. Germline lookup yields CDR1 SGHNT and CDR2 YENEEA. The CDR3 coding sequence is TGTGCCAGCAGCTTAGAGGTTAGGGGCCCGAACACTGAAGCTTTCTTT. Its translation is CASSLEVRGPNTEAFF.

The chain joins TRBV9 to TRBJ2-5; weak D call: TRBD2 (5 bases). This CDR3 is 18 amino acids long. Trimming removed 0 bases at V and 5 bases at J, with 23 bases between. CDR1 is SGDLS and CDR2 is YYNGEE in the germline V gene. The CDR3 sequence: CASSVDIAEGLSGETQYF. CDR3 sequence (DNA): TGTGCCAGCAGCGTAGATATCGCTGAGGGTCTAAGTGGGGAGACCCAGTACTTC.

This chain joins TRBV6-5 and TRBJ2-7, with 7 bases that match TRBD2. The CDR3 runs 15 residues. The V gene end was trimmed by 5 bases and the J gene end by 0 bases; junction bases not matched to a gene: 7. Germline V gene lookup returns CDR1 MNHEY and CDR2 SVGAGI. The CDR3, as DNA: TGTGCCAGCAGTCTCGAGCGGGGTAGCTCCTACGAGCAGTACTTC. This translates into CASSLERGSSYEQYF.

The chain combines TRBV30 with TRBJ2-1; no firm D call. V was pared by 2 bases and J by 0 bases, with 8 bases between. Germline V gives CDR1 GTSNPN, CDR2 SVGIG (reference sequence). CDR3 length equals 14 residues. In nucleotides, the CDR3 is TGTGCCTGGAGTCCGCCTAACTCCTACAATGAGCAGTTCTTC. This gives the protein CAWSPPNSYNEQFF.

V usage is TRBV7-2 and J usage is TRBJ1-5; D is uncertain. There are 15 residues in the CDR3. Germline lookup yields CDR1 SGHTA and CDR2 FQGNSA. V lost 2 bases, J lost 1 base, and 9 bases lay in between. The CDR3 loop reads CASSLRTESNQPQHF. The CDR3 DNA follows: TGTGCCAGCAGCTTAAGAACAGAGAGCAATCAGCCCCAGCATTTT.

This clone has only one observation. Here the CDR3 reads CASSQGTSGSYNEQFF. CDR3 coding DNA: TGTGCCAGCAGCCAAGGGACTAGCGGGAGTTATAATGAGCAGTTCTTC. This chain joins TRBV14 and TRBJ2-1; 13 nucleotides agree with TRBD2. Germline assignment: CDR1 SGHDN and CDR2 FVKESK. Trimming removed 1 base from V and 7 bases from J; junction bases left unmatched: 4. The CDR3 covers 16 residues.

CDR3 region: CASSLVRAGTEAFF. The CDR3 bases are TGTGCCAGCAGCTTAGTCAGGGCAGGCACTGAAGCTTTCTTT. The chain has TRBV7-2 and TRBJ1-1, with D maybe TRBD1 (5 bases). CDR3 length: 14 amino acids. V lost 1 base to trimming and J lost 4 bases, with 10 bases between them. Per the germline V gene, CDR1 is SGHTA and CDR2 is FQGNSA.